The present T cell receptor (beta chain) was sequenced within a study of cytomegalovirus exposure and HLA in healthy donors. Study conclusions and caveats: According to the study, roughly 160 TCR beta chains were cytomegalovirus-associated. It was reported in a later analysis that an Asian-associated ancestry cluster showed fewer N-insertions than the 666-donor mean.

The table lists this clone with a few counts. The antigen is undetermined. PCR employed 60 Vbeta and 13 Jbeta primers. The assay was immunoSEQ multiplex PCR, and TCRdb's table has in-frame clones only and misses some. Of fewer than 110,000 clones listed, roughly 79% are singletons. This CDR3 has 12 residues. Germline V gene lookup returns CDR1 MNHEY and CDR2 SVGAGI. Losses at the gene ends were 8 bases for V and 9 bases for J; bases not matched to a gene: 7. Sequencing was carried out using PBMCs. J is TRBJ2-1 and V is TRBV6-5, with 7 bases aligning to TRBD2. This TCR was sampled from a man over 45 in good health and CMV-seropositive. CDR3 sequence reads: CASRDYRGEQFF. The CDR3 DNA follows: TGTGCCAGCCGGGACTATCGAGGTGAGCAGTTCTTC.